This T cell receptor beta chain is drawn from a study of blood T cell repertoires in COVID-19. At the level of the study: The study drew acute and convalescent COVID-19 samples from the United States, Italy and Spain. Sample material is recorded as cDNA or gDNA derived from T cells, B-cell-depleted T cells, or PBMCs.

The CDR3 has 14 amino acids. Germline CDR1 GTSNPN, CDR2 SVGIG (reference sequence). With 0 bases removed from V and 1 base from J, the gap between germline ends came to 9 bases. Method: immunoSEQ multiplex PCR; TCRdb's copy keeps in-frame clones and lacks some. There are under 300,000 clones in the sample; roughly four fifths occur only once, and 8% to 10% lies in the top ten. V usage is TRBV30 and J usage is TRBJ1-1, with D possibly being TRBD1 (6 bases). The origin of this receptor is a woman aged 50 to 60 who had recovered from COVID-19. The sequenced sample was peripheral blood. CDR3 in DNA: TGTGCCTGGAGTGTGGGACACCCGAACACTGAAGCTTTCTTT. Translation: CAWSVGHPNTEAFF.